This entry lists 26 T cell receptor beta chains sequenced from one sample in a study of shared clonotypes between healthy human individuals. The repertoire was sequenced with immunoSEQ multiplex PCR; TCRdb's copy has only in-frame clones and lacks some. The profile shows around 2,000,000 clones, less than 95% of them singletons. CD45RO negativity and positive selection for CCR7 defined naive CD8 cells, a population that excluded terminally differentiated effector memory CD45RA+ cells. Sequencing input: naive CD8+ T cells sorted from blood. These receptors all come from a man in his late teens or twenties in good health.

The chain recombines TRBV15 with TRBJ2-7; D gene ambiguous. The CDR3 loop spans 13 amino acids. Trimming took off 3 bases at V and 4 bases at J, with 10 bases between the two ends. The germline V gene encodes CDR1 LNHNV and CDR2 YYDKDF (reference sequence). CDR3: CATSRRGRYEQYF. CDR3 DNA: TGTGCCACCAGCAGGAGAGGACGGTACGAGCAGTACTTC.

The chain uses TRBV11-2 and TRBJ1-1, with 9 nucleotides matching TRBD1. CDR3 length: 15 amino acids. Germline trimming cut 0 bases from V and 3 bases from J; bases unmatched to any gene: 2. Germline assignment: CDR1 SGHAT and CDR2 FQNNGV. The CDR3 protein is CASSLDWTGDTEAFF. CDR3 nucleotides: TGTGCCAGCAGCTTAGATTGGACAGGGGACACTGAAGCTTTCTTT.

The V call is TRBV4-1, the J call TRBJ1-1; no reliable D call. This CDR3 contains 15 residues. Looked up from germline, CDR1 is MGHRA and CDR2 is YSYEKL. Trimming pared 0 bases from V and 4 bases from J, leaving 12 bases between. CDR3 DNA: TGCGCCAGCAGCCAAGATCAAGGTGGGCTCACTGAAGCTTTCTTT. Amino acid sequence: CASSQDQGGLTEAFF.

The chain combines TRBV5-1 with TRBJ2-1; 7 bases match TRBD2. This CDR3 contains 13 residues. Germline V gene data show CDR1 as SGHRS and CDR2 as YFSETQ. Trimming removed 2 bases from V and 9 bases from J; junction bases left unmatched: 5. CDR3 sequence reads: CASSLGSGVEQFF. CDR3 DNA: TGCGCCAGCAGCTTAGGGAGCGGGGTTGAGCAGTTCTTC.

The J gene is TRBJ1-1, the V gene TRBV7-9; D is ambiguous. Deletions cut 5 bases from V and 3 bases from J, with 13 bases between. Germline V gene data show CDR1 as SEHNR and CDR2 as FQNEAQ (reference sequence). The CDR3 has 14 amino acids. The CDR3 sequence is CASSPRTDYTEAFF. The CDR3, as DNA: TGTGCCAGCAGCCCTAGGACTGACTACACTGAAGCTTTCTTT. Full variable domain (remainder filled in from reference TRBV7-9 and TRBJ1-1): DTGVSQNPRHKITKRGQNVTFRCDPISEHNRLYWYRQTLGQGPEFLTYFQNEAQLEKSRLLSDRFSAERPKGSFSTLEIQRTEQGDSAMYLCASSPRTDYTEAFFGQGTRLTVV.

The rearrangement uses TRBV7-9 and TRBJ2-2; 13 nucleotides match TRBD2. Germline-derived CDR1 and CDR2 are SEHNR and FQNEAQ (reference sequence). The CDR3 consists of 17 residues. V lost 4 bases, J lost 5 bases, and 7 bases stayed unmatched. CDR3 protein: CASSYGLAGVPTGELFF. For the CDR3, the DNA is TGTGCCAGCAGCTACGGACTAGCGGGAGTACCTACCGGGGAGCTGTTTTTT.

The rearrangement links TRBV28 to TRBJ2-2, with TRBD1 matching 7 bases. The CDR3 length is 15 residues. Germline values: CDR1 MDHEN, CDR2 SYDVKM. V was pared by 8 bases and J by 2 bases, with 8 bases of the junction left unmatched. The CDR3 loop is CASDRQGRNTGELFF. DNA for the CDR3: TGTGCCAGCGACCGACAGGGACGTAACACCGGGGAGCTGTTTTTT.

The CDR3 is CASSLPGLAGLSTDTQYF. The CDR3 DNA reads TGTGCCAGCAGTTTACCGGGACTAGCGGGGCTTAGCACAGATACGCAGTATTTT. V gene TRBV25-1 combines with J gene TRBJ2-3, with 13 bases identical to TRBD2. V lost 5 bases and J lost 0; bases outside the gene matches: 8. CDR3 length: 18 amino acids. Germline CDR1 and CDR2: MGHDK and SYGVNS.

The chain combines TRBV30 with TRBJ2-1; D possibly corresponds to TRBD2 (5 bases). The V and J ends lost 2 bases and 0 bases respectively, with 11 bases between them. CDR1 GTSNPN and CDR2 SVGIG come from the germline V gene (reference sequence). There are 15 residues in the CDR3. CDR3 protein: CAWSRAGSSYNEQFF. In DNA form, the CDR3 reads TGTGCCTGGAGTCGGGCGGGTAGCTCCTACAATGAGCAGTTCTTC.

The rearrangement joins TRBV28 to TRBJ1-1, with TRBD1 as a possible D gene (5 bases). The germline V gene encodes CDR1 MDHEN and CDR2 SYDVKM. The CDR3 is made up of 14 amino acids. With 6 bases removed from V and 4 bases from J, the gap between germline ends came to 15 bases. Here the CDR3 reads CASRSTVEGTEAFF. CDR3 nucleotides: TGTGCCAGCAGGTCGACAGTGGAGGGCACTGAAGCTTTCTTT.

The rearrangement links TRBV27 to TRBJ2-2; no reliable D call. The length of the CDR3 is 15 residues. The V gene's germline CDR1 is MNHEY and CDR2 SMNVEV (reference sequence). V was clipped by 6 bases and J by 7 bases, with 18 bases between them. Here the CDR3 reads CASSVVRPASGELFF. CDR3 DNA: TGTGCCAGCAGCGTTGTTAGGCCCGCCAGCGGGGAGCTGTTTTTT.

Remarks on this clone: Additional DNA sequences in this sample encode the identical CDR3. The chain uses TRBV27 and TRBJ2-1; possible D gene TRBD2, 6 bases. The CDR3 extends over 15 amino acids. Germline V gene data show CDR1 as MNHEY and CDR2 as SMNVEV (reference sequence). V was trimmed by 2 bases and J by 3 bases, leaving 11 bases between them. The CDR3 DNA reads TGTGCCAGCAGTTTACGAGACGGGAGCTACAATGAGCAGTTCTTC. This codes for CASSLRDGSYNEQFF.

The chain joins TRBV7-2 to TRBJ2-7; D possibly uses TRBD1 or TRBD2 (5 bases each). Deletions cut 2 bases from V and 4 bases from J, with 15 bases between. Germline V gene lookup returns CDR1 SGHTA and CDR2 FQGNSA. CDR3 length: 15 residues. In nucleotides, the CDR3 is TGTGCCAGCAGCTTAAGTCCGGACGGGGCTTACGAGCAGTACTTC. Residues: CASSLSPDGAYEQYF.

The chain has TRBV30 and TRBJ2-7; D is possibly TRBD2 (5 bases). CDR3 size: 11 residues. Trimming took off 5 bases at V and 6 bases at J, with 11 bases between the two ends. Germline V CDR1 and CDR2: GTSNPN, SVGIG (reference sequence). As DNA, the CDR3 is TGTGCCTGGGGCGAGGGTTCCGAGCAGTACTTC. As protein: CAWGEGSEQYF.

This clone was recorded a few times. The rearrangement uses TRBV2 and TRBJ2-7, with D perhaps TRBD2 (5 bases). From germline, CDR1 is SNHLY and CDR2 FYNNEI. Trimming cost V 1 base and J 6 bases, with 19 bases left between them. The CDR3 sequence is 16 residues long. CDR3 sequence (DNA): TGTGCCAGCAGTGAAGTTTGGGGAGTAGAGTACGCCGAGCAGTACTTC. As protein: CASSEVWGVEYAEQYF.

The gene calls are TRBV25-1 and TRBJ2-5; D possibly uses TRBD1 or TRBD2 (5 bases each). Looked up from germline, CDR1 is MGHDK and CDR2 is SYGVNS. V dropped 3 bases and J dropped 4 bases, with 15 bases sitting between them. This CDR3 is built from 15 residues. The CDR3 sequence is CASSDLQTGTETQYF. CDR3 DNA sequence: TGTGCCAGCAGTGACCTCCAGACGGGGACAGAGACCCAGTACTTC. The full variable domain, in which reference TRBV25-1 and TRBJ2-5 provide the parts outside the CDR3, is EADIYQTPRYLVIGTGKKITLECSQTMGHDKMYWYQQDPGMELHLIHYSYGVNSTEKGDLSSESTVSRIRTEHFPLTLESARPSHTSQYLCASSDLQTGTETQYFGPGTRLLVL.

Of note for this clone: Other DNA sequences from this sample encode an identical CDR3 as well. The chain joins TRBV19 to TRBJ2-7; 8 nucleotides line up with TRBD2. V trimming: 5 bases; J trimming: 3 bases; junction bases outside the gene matches: 3. CDR3 length: 13 amino acids. CDR1 and CDR2 from the germline V gene are LNHDA and SQIVND (reference sequence). The CDR3 bases are TGTGCCAGTAGTGCGAGCGGGAGCTACGAGCAGTACTTC. It specifies CASSASGSYEQYF.

J is TRBJ2-3 and V is TRBV5-1; D is unclear. Trimming shortened V by 0 bases and J by 2 bases, and 7 bases separated the two germline ends. This CDR3 comprises 14 residues. The germline CDR1 and CDR2 sequences are SGHRS and YFSETQ. DNA of the CDR3: TGCGCCAGCAGCTTGGGACTGATCACAGATACGCAGTATTTT. Residues: CASSLGLITDTQYF.

This chain joins TRBV4-1 and TRBJ2-4, with TRBD2 as a possible D gene (5 bases). Trimming cost V 3 bases and J 8 bases, with 17 bases left between them. The CDR3 has 15 amino acids. The germline V gene has CDR1 MGHRA and CDR2 YSYEKL. The CDR3 is CASSHPPPPGDIQYF. The DNA for the CDR3 is TGCGCCAGCAGCCACCCACCTCCCCCCGGGGACATTCAGTACTTC.

V usage is TRBV27 and J usage is TRBJ1-1; no reliable D call. The ends were cut back, 1 base at V and 8 bases at J, with 11 bases in the middle. This CDR3 is 13 amino acids long. Germline CDR1 MNHEY, CDR2 SMNVEV (reference sequence). The DNA for the CDR3 is TGTGCCAGCAGTTTATATATCGAGGCCGAAGCTTTCTTT. This translates into CASSLYIEAEAFF.

The chain combines TRBV27 with TRBJ1-1; possibly TRBD1 for D (6 bases). Germline V gene data show CDR1 as MNHEY and CDR2 as SMNVEV (reference sequence). This CDR3 is 14 amino acids long. V was trimmed by 3 bases and J by 4 bases, leaving 12 bases between them. CDR3 in DNA: TGTGCCAGCAGTTTGAGAGGGGGGAGCACTGAAGCTTTCTTT. Protein product: CASSLRGGSTEAFF.

This clone occurred once. Other nucleotide sequences from this sample produce the same CDR3. V gene TRBV2 combines with J gene TRBJ2-7; 8 bases map to TRBD1. Germline V gene lookup returns CDR1 SNHLY and CDR2 FYNNEI. The CDR3 covers 13 residues. With 4 bases clipped from V and 4 bases from J, the junction kept 3 bases outside the gene matches. CDR3 amino acids: CASSGQGAYEQYF. CDR3 nucleotides: TGTGCCAGCAGTGGGCAGGGGGCTTACGAGCAGTACTTC.

V usage is TRBV29-1 and J usage is TRBJ2-5; D is possibly TRBD1 or TRBD2 (6 bases each). V was clipped by 7 bases and J by 2 bases, with 17 bases between them. The germline V gene encodes CDR1 SQVTM and CDR2 ANQGSEA. This CDR3 has 14 residues. The CDR3 DNA follows: TGCAGCGCCGAGGAGGGACACTATCAAGAGACCCAGTACTTC. As protein: CSAEEGHYQETQYF.

As concerns this clone: The identical CDR3 is also encoded by other nucleotide sequences in the sample. The chain couples TRBV29-1 to TRBJ2-7; D remains unclear. This CDR3 contains 12 residues. Per the germline V gene, CDR1 is SQVTM and CDR2 is ANQGSEA. Trimming pared 3 bases from V and 1 base from J, leaving 7 bases between. The CDR3: CSVESGSYEQYF. CDR3 in DNA: TGCAGCGTTGAGTCGGGTTCCTACGAGCAGTACTTC.

CDR3 DNA: TGTGCCAGCAGCTTCCACCCGAACACTGAAGCTTTCTTT. It translates to CASSFHPNTEAFF. The J gene is TRBJ1-1, the V gene TRBV5-6; no firm D call. The CDR3 runs to 13 residues. The germline V and J ends were trimmed by 2 bases and 1 base, with 6 bases remaining between them. Germline V lookup: CDR1 SGHDT, CDR2 YYEEEE.

V and J are TRBV4-1 and TRBJ2-7; TRBD1 or TRBD2 may be the D gene (5 bases each). V lost 0 bases and J 3 bases, leaving 9 bases between the germline ends. Germline lookup yields CDR1 MGHRA and CDR2 YSYEKL. The CDR3 is 14 residues long. The CDR3: CASSQERDGYEQYF. The CDR3 bases are TGCGCCAGCAGCCAAGAAAGGGACGGCTACGAGCAGTACTTC.